Listed here are 19 T cell receptor beta chains from one sample, sequenced in a study of cytotoxic CD8 clonotypes in ibrutinib-treated CLL. Sequencing was performed with immunoSEQ multiplex PCR; in TCRdb, only in-frame clones are kept and a portion is missing. This table holds roughly 38,000 clones, roughly 49% found once. The sequencing here drew on PBMCs, taken before ibrutinib treatment. These receptors all come from a human donor with chronic lymphocytic leukemia.

A few counts support this clone. The chain has TRBV6-1 and TRBJ2-6; D ambiguous. Germline-derived CDR1 and CDR2 are MNHNS and SASEGT. V lost 3 bases, J lost 0 bases, and 3 bases lay in between. The CDR3 runs 14 residues. The CDR3 DNA is TGTGCCAGCAGTGATGGCTCTGGGGCCAACGTCCTGACTTTC. Translation: CASSDGSGANVLTF.

For this clone: One end of the junction fails to match germline, which may point to a read error. The V call is TRBV7-7, the J call TRBJ1-5; D is possibly TRBD1 (5 bases). The CDR3 covers 13 residues. Per the germline V gene, CDR1 is SSHAT and CDR2 is FNYEAQ (reference sequence). Written as DNA, the CDR3 is TGTGCTAGCAGCTTGAGTCAGGGCCAGCCCCAGCATTTT. Residues: CASSLSQGQPQHF.

This clone appeared a few times. The V and J genes are TRBV28 and TRBJ1-1; the D is unclear. Trimming took 6 bases from V and 1 from J, leaving 15 bases between them. The CDR3 has 15 amino acids. From germline, CDR1 is MDHEN and CDR2 SYDVKM. The CDR3 loop is CASSPISGGNTEAFF. The CDR3 DNA follows: TGTGCCAGCAGCCCCATCTCGGGCGGGAACACTGAAGCTTTCTTT.

DNA for the CDR3: TGTGCCAGCAGTTACTCCGCGGGGGGGGCAGATACGCAGTATTTT. Translation: CASSYSAGGADTQYF. The chain links TRBV6-5 to TRBJ2-3, with 9 bases matching TRBD2. J was trimmed by 4 bases and V by 0 bases; bases with no gene match: 2. Per the germline V gene, CDR1 is MNHEY and CDR2 is SVGAGI. CDR3 size: 15 residues.

V is TRBV5-4 and J is TRBJ2-7, with D possibly TRBD1 on 5 matching bases. Deletions cut 0 bases from V and 6 bases from J, with 10 bases between. CDR3 length equals 13 residues. Per germline, CDR1 SGHNT and CDR2 YYREEE (reference sequence). The CDR3 sequence is CASSLVQDGEQYF. The CDR3, as DNA: TGTGCCAGCAGCTTGGTACAGGATGGCGAGCAGTACTTC.

This chain uses TRBV5-1 with TRBJ1-2, with TRBD1 identical over 8 bases. The CDR3 spans 15 residues. The V gene end was trimmed by 4 bases and the J gene end by 11 bases; junction bases not matched to a gene: 16. CDR1 and CDR2 from the germline V gene are SGHRS and YFSETQ. In DNA, the CDR3 is TGCGCCAGCAGCGACGACAGGGGTCCCCCTAAAGGATACACCTTC. Translation gives CASSDDRGPPKGYTF.

The genes are TRBV7-9 and TRBJ2-2; 7 nucleotides align to TRBD2. Germline V CDR1 and CDR2: SEHNR, FQNEAQ (reference sequence). The CDR3 has 15 residues. V lost 3 bases and J lost 4; bases outside the gene matches: 5. In nucleotides, the CDR3 is TGTGCCAGCAGCTTGGGAGGGGAGACCACCGGGGAGCTGTTTTTT. Amino acid sequence: CASSLGGETTGELFF.

This clone has just a few counts. The chain is built from TRBV11-2 and TRBJ2-5; 9 nucleotides align to TRBD1. Unmatched junction bases numbered 13, after V lost 7 bases and J lost 4 bases. The CDR3 is made up of 16 amino acids. Germline CDR1 is SGHAT and CDR2 is FQNNGV. CDR3 loop: CASTRTQGAQGETQYF. CDR3 in DNA: TGTGCCAGCACCCGAACACAGGGGGCGCAGGGAGAGACCCAGTACTTC.

This clone was seen a single time. The V call is TRBV9, the J call TRBJ2-5, with D possibly being TRBD2 (6 bases). CDR1 is SGDLS and CDR2 is YYNGEE in the germline V gene. This CDR3 is 16 amino acids long. V dropped 0 bases and J dropped 1 base, with 13 bases sitting between them. The CDR3 DNA reads as TGTGCCAGCAGCGTAGATCTCCTAGCGTCCCAAGAGACCCAGTACTTC. Amino acids: CASSVDLLASQETQYF.

This clone was seen a few times. The V call is TRBV7-8, the J call TRBJ1-6, with 7 bases that match TRBD1. V shed 1 base, J shed 12 bases, and the junction held 6 bases outside the gene matches. Germline V gene lookup returns CDR1 SGHVS and CDR2 FQNEAQ. The CDR3 covers 14 residues. In DNA form, the CDR3 reads TGTGCCAGCAGCTTAGTACAGGGGCTGGAACCCCTCCACTTT. This encodes CASSLVQGLEPLHF.

V is TRBV27 and J is TRBJ2-7; D is uncertain. V was cut by 2 bases and J by 2 bases, with 7 bases left in between. The CDR3 consists of 13 residues. CDR1 and CDR2 (germline): MNHEY, SMNVEV (reference sequence). The CDR3 is CASSLLPAYEQYF. In DNA, the CDR3 is TGTGCCAGCAGTTTACTACCGGCCTACGAGCAGTACTTC.

This clone was seen repeatedly, ten times or more. The chain couples TRBV27 to TRBJ2-7; 8 bases fit TRBD1. V was pared by 5 bases and J by 6 bases, with 3 bases of the junction left unmatched. The CDR3 is made up of 12 amino acids. Looked up from germline, CDR1 is MNHEY and CDR2 is SMNVEV (reference sequence). The CDR3 DNA follows: TGTGCCAGCAGTACGGACAGGGTCGAGCAGTACTTC. It specifies CASSTDRVEQYF.

The V gene is TRBV30, the J gene TRBJ2-1; possibly TRBD1 or TRBD2 for D (6 bases each). The CDR3 runs 12 residues. Germline V lookup: CDR1 GTSNPN, CDR2 SVGIG (reference sequence). V was trimmed by 2 bases and J by 10 bases, leaving 12 bases between them. For the CDR3, the DNA is TGTGCCTGGAGTCAAAGGGGGGCCGAGCAGTTCTTC. It specifies CAWSQRGAEQFF. Using reference TRBV30 and TRBJ2-1 for the parts outside the CDR3, the full variable domain is SQTIHQWPATLVQPVGSPLSLECTVEGTSNPNLYWYRQAAGRGLQLLFYSVGIGQISSEVPQNLSASRPQDRQFILSSKKLLLSDSGFYLCAWSQRGAEQFFGPGTRLTVL.

This chain connects TRBV7-3 to TRBJ2-1, with 11 bases aligning to TRBD2. The length of the CDR3 is 14 residues. J lost 9 bases, V lost 5 bases, and 6 bases had no gene match. Germline CDR1 is SGHTA and CDR2 is FQGTGA. For the CDR3, the DNA is TGTGCCAGCAGCCCACTAGCGGGGGTTGCTGAGCAGTTCTTC. It encodes CASSPLAGVAEQFF.

CDR3 residues: CASSLGPGRFSYEQYF. In DNA form, the CDR3 reads TGTGCCAGCAGCCTGGGGCCTGGACGGTTCTCCTACGAGCAGTACTTC. The chain couples TRBV11-1 to TRBJ2-7, with a tentative D call TRBD1 (5 bases). The germline gives CDR1 SGHAT, CDR2 FQDESV (reference sequence). CDR3 length: 16 amino acids. V lost 5 bases, J lost 0 bases, and 17 bases lay in between.

This clone occurred once. The chain joins TRBV13 to TRBJ2-3, with TRBD2 matching 7 bases. Germline V gives CDR1 PRHDT, CDR2 FYEKMQ (reference sequence). The V segment lost 5 bases and the J segment 3 bases; nucleotides outside the gene matches: 11. The CDR3 consists of 16 residues. The CDR3 DNA follows: TGTGCCAGCAGCCCGGGACGCCAGCGGGGTACAGATACGCAGTATTTT. Translating it yields CASSPGRQRGTDTQYF.

The gene calls are TRBV27 and TRBJ1-5, with a tentative D call TRBD1 (6 bases). Germline CDR1 and CDR2: MNHEY and SMNVEV (reference sequence). The V and J ends lost 5 bases and 0 bases respectively, with 32 bases between them. CDR3 length: 22 residues. The CDR3 spells CASSLDTRGRDAAPHSNQPQHF. The DNA for the CDR3 is TGTGCCAGCAGTCTTGATACTAGGGGGAGGGACGCAGCTCCCCATAGCAATCAGCCCCAGCATTTT.

The chain couples TRBV5-1 to TRBJ2-1; D is unclear. The germline gives CDR1 SGHRS, CDR2 YFSETQ. The CDR3 totals 13 residues. The germline V and J ends were trimmed by 1 base and 12 bases, with 14 bases remaining between them. CDR3 nucleotide sequence: TGCGCCAGCAGCTTGACCCGTCGAGATTTGCAGTTCTTC. Protein sequence: CASSLTRRDLQFF.

The chain is built from TRBV4-1 and TRBJ2-2; 13 nucleotides match TRBD2. Germline trimming cut 8 bases from V and 3 bases from J; bases unmatched to any gene: 6. The CDR3 is made up of 16 amino acids. Germline lookup yields CDR1 MGHRA and CDR2 YSYEKL. The CDR3 sequence is CASRRTSGGDTGELFF. The CDR3 DNA is TGCGCCAGCCGTAGGACTAGCGGGGGTGACACCGGGGAGCTGTTTTTT.